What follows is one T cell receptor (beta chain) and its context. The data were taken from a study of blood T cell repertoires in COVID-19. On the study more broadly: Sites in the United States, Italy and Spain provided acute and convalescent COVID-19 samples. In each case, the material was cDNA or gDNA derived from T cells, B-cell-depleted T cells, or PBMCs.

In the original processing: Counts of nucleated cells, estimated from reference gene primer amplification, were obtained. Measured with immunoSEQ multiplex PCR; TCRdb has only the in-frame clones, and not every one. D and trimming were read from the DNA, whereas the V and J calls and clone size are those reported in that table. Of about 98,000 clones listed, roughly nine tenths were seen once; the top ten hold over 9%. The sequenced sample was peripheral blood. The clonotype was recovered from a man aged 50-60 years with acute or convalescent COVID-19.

The CDR3 region is CASSLTSGSNNEQFF. The CDR3 coding sequence is TGTGCCAGCAGCTTAACTAGCGGGAGTAACAATGAGCAGTTCTTC. The chain links TRBV7-3 to TRBJ2-1; TRBD2 matches at 9 bases. V was pared by 0 bases and J by 5 bases, with 2 bases of the junction left unmatched. This CDR3 is 15 amino acids long. CDR1 and CDR2 from the germline V gene are SGHTA and FQGTGA.